What follows are 30 T cell receptor beta chains derived from one specimen sequenced in a study of radiation and T cells in renal cell carcinoma. Sequencing was performed with immunoSEQ multiplex PCR; in TCRdb, only in-frame clones are kept and a portion is missing. This sample carries over 55,000 clones, 70% to 80% of them seen once, and the ten largest clones take less than 7.5%. Time point defined: blood 2 weeks post-SBRT. The sample's treatment: 15 Gy SBRT to primary tumor, nephrectomy 4 weeks later. This specimen consisted of blood, obtained from a patient whose treatment included radiotherapy and nephrectomy. The receptors stem from a man aged 55 to 70 with renal cell carcinoma.

The chain recombines TRBV5-1 with TRBJ1-2, with 9 nucleotides matching TRBD1. This CDR3 region has 16 residues. CDR1 and CDR2 (germline): SGHRS, YFSETQ. The trim removed 4 bases at V and 6 bases at J, leaving 13 bases unmatched. CDR3 nucleotides: TGCGCCAGCAGCCCGGGACAGGGAATAGGGAATAATGGCTACACCTTC. This sequence encodes CASSPGQGIGNNGYTF.

The rearrangement uses TRBV6-1 and TRBJ1-1; TRBD1 matches 8 bases. This CDR3 has 15 amino acids. V dropped 6 bases and J dropped 4; count of bases not matched to a gene: 10. Germline V gene sequence: CDR1 MNHNS, CDR2 SASEGT. The CDR3 spells CASRLDRARGTEAFF. CDR3 in DNA: TGTGCCAGCAGACTGGACAGGGCCAGGGGCACTGAAGCTTTCTTT.

The rearrangement joins TRBV27 to TRBJ1-2; D is unresolved. The CDR3 spans 13 residues. Trimming removed 5 bases from V and 3 bases from J, with 10 bases in between. Germline CDR1 reads MNHEY; CDR2 reads SMNVEV (reference sequence). This CDR3 reads CASSPQPDYGYTF. CDR3 nucleotide sequence: TGTGCCAGCAGTCCACAGCCGGACTATGGCTACACCTTC.

This clone has only a few counts. The chain has TRBV13 and TRBJ1-2; D is uncertain. The V and J ends lost 4 bases and 4 bases respectively, with 13 bases between them. The CDR3 is made up of 14 amino acids. Germline CDR1 is PRHDT and CDR2 is FYEKMQ (reference sequence). CDR3 region: CASSSRVKGYGYTF. The CDR3 DNA follows: TGTGCCAGCAGCTCGAGGGTAAAGGGCTATGGCTACACCTTC.

In DNA, the CDR3 is TGTGCCCACGGAGCTGGCTATAATTCACCCCTCCACTTT. Translation: CAHGAGYNSPLHF. This chain links TRBV6-5 with TRBJ1-6; D unclear. The CDR3 has 13 amino acids. The V end was cut by 11 bases, the J end by 3 bases, with 11 bases between. CDR1 and CDR2 (germline): MNHEY, SVGAGI.

This clone was found once. The rearrangement uses TRBV7-2 and TRBJ1-6; 7 bases match TRBD1. The CDR3 has 14 amino acids. Germline V gene lookup returns CDR1 SGHTA and CDR2 FQGNSA. V shed 1 base, J shed 9 bases, and the junction held 3 bases outside the gene matches. CDR3 nucleotides: TGTGCCAGCAGCTTAGGACAGGGAAGTTCACCCCTCCACTTT. The encoded protein is CASSLGQGSSPLHF.

V gene TRBV18 combines with J gene TRBJ2-7; no definite D call. V was pared by 0 bases and J by 0 bases, with 6 bases between. Germline V gene data show CDR1 as KGHSH and CDR2 as LQKENI. The CDR3 covers 14 residues. CDR3 amino acids: CASSPPGSSYEQYV. In DNA, the CDR3 is TGTGCCAGCTCACCACCGGGCAGCTCCTACGAGCAGTACGTC.

V gene TRBV6-4 combines with J gene TRBJ2-1; 9 bases fit TRBD1. The CDR3 is 15 amino acids. Germline values: CDR1 MRHNA, CDR2 SNTAGT. J was trimmed by 6 bases and V by 1 base; bases with no gene match: 4. The CDR3 nucleotides read TGTGCCAGCAGTGACTGGGACAGGGATCGCAATGAGCAGTTCTTC. Its protein is CASSDWDRDRNEQFF.

This rearrangement joins TRBV6-5 to TRBJ1-2, with 8 bases identical to TRBD1. The CDR3 is 15 residues long. V was pared by 5 bases and J by 3 bases, with 8 bases of the junction left unmatched. Germline loops: CDR1 MNHEY, CDR2 SVGAGI. CDR3 region: CASSRAGTGDYGYTF. The CDR3 nucleotides read TGTGCCAGCAGTCGAGCCGGGACAGGAGACTATGGCTACACCTTC.

J is TRBJ2-5 and V is TRBV7-9, with 9 bases that match TRBD1. The CDR3 runs to 16 residues. Germline values: CDR1 SEHNR, CDR2 FQNEAQ (reference sequence). The V segment lost 1 base and the J segment 2 bases; nucleotides outside the gene matches: 5. CDR3 in amino acids: CASSLDRGRRQETQYF. The DNA of the CDR3 is TGTGCCAGCAGCTTAGACAGGGGGCGCCGTCAAGAGACCCAGTACTTC.

The V gene is TRBV14, the J gene TRBJ2-5, with D unclear. V was trimmed by 6 bases and J by 5 bases, leaving 10 bases between them. The CDR3 covers 12 residues. Germline loops: CDR1 SGHDN, CDR2 FVKESK. CDR3 coding DNA: TGTGCCAGCAGTCCAAATAGCGAGACCCAGTACTTC. This codes for CASSPNSETQYF.

The chain couples TRBV5-6 to TRBJ2-1; possible D gene TRBD2, 6 bases. The CDR3 is 16 residues long. Trimming removed 4 bases from V and 6 bases from J, with 20 bases in between. The V gene's germline CDR1 is SGHDT and CDR2 YYEEEE. CDR3 sequence reads: CASSLSAGPRSNEQFF. CDR3 in DNA: TGTGCCAGCAGCCTTAGCGCGGGACCCCGGTCCAATGAGCAGTTCTTC.

This clone has a single count. V is TRBV19 and J is TRBJ2-3, with 10 bases lining up with TRBD2. The trim removed 0 bases at V and 0 bases at J, leaving 3 bases unmatched. This CDR3 region has 17 residues. CDR1 is LNHDA, CDR2 SQIVND, per germline (reference sequence). The CDR3 DNA is TGTGCCAGTAGTATAGACCCAGCGGGGGGGAGCACAGATACGCAGTATTTT. This sequence encodes CASSIDPAGGSTDTQYF.

There are a few counts of this clone. This chain's CDR3 is CASRQDRNNYGYTF. As DNA, the CDR3 is TGTGCCAGCAGGCAGGACAGGAATAACTATGGCTACACCTTC. The chain uses TRBV6-1 and TRBJ1-2; 7 bases are a match to TRBD1. J gave up 1 base and V 6 bases, and 5 bases lay outside the gene matches. Germline V gene data show CDR1 as MNHNS and CDR2 as SASEGT. This CDR3 region has 14 residues.

The chain has TRBV30 and TRBJ1-4; 11 nucleotides match TRBD1. The V and J ends lost 2 bases and 8 bases, in that order; junction bases with no gene match: 7. This CDR3 contains 15 residues. Germline V gives CDR1 GTSNPN, CDR2 SVGIG (reference sequence). The CDR3 bases are TGTGCCTGGAGTCCCTTCGGGACAGGGGGGGAAAAACTGTTTTTT. Translation: CAWSPFGTGGEKLFF.

The V call is TRBV4-2, the J call TRBJ2-2; 10 positions agree with TRBD1. Germline V gene data show CDR1 as LGHNA and CDR2 as YNFKEQ. The ends lost 6 bases at V and 7 bases at J; junction bases unmatched: 11. The CDR3 runs 16 residues. The CDR3 protein is CASSHNTRTGGGELFF. The CDR3 nucleotides read TGTGCCAGCAGTCACAACACCCGGACAGGGGGCGGGGAGCTGTTTTTT.

V usage is TRBV5-1 and J usage is TRBJ2-1; D possibly uses TRBD1 or TRBD2 (6 bases each). CDR3 size: 13 residues. Germline CDR1 and CDR2: SGHRS and YFSETQ. The V end was cut by 3 bases, the J end by 5 bases, with 9 bases between. CDR3 sequence: CASSWGANNEQFF. CDR3 DNA sequence: TGCGCCAGCAGCTGGGGGGCAAACAATGAGCAGTTCTTC. Full variable domain (missing parts from reference TRBV5-1 and TRBJ2-1): KAGVTQTPRYLIKTRGQQVTLSCSPISGHRSVSWYQQTPGQGLQFLFEYFSETQRNKGNFPGRFSGRQFSNSRSEMNVSTLELGDSALYLCASSWGANNEQFFGPGTRLTVL.

The chain combines TRBV5-4 with TRBJ2-5, with 8 bases that match TRBD1. The CDR3 runs to 14 residues. Germline assignment: CDR1 SGHNT and CDR2 YYREEE (reference sequence). Trimming at V came to 3 bases and at J to 1 base, leaving 2 bases not matched to a gene. The CDR3 protein is CASSSGQGQETQYF. The CDR3, as DNA: TGTGCCAGCAGCTCCGGACAGGGCCAAGAGACCCAGTACTTC.

V is TRBV30 and J is TRBJ1-3, with D unresolved. CDR1 is GTSNPN and CDR2 is SVGIG in the germline V gene (reference sequence). Trimming cost V 7 bases and J 0 bases, with 16 bases left between them. The length of the CDR3 is 15 residues. CDR3 sequence reads: CAFSQERTSGNTIYF. CDR3 DNA: TGTGCCTTCAGTCAGGAAAGGACCTCTGGAAACACCATATATTTT.

The CDR3 sequence: CASSDLGLAGAYNEQFF. CDR3 nucleotides: TGCGCCAGCAGTGACTTGGGACTAGCGGGGGCGTACAATGAGCAGTTCTTC. This chain uses TRBV10-1 with TRBJ2-1; 14 nucleotides line up with TRBD2. The J segment lost 4 bases and the V segment lost 3 bases, leaving 5 bases of the junction unmatched. The CDR3 totals 17 residues. CDR1 WNHNN and CDR2 SYGVQD come from the germline V gene (reference sequence).

The chain has TRBV28 and TRBJ2-1, with D possibly matching TRBD1 (6 bases). The germline V and J ends were trimmed by 3 bases and 9 bases, with 12 bases remaining between them. CDR3 length: 13 amino acids. Germline-derived CDR1 and CDR2 are MDHEN and SYDVKM. The CDR3 nucleotides are TGTGCCAGCAGTTTCCCCCAGGGGAGTGAGCAGTTCTTC. It is translated as CASSFPQGSEQFF.

The rearrangement uses TRBV4-3 and TRBJ2-7; 8 bases map to TRBD1. This CDR3 is built from 15 residues. With V trimmed by 2 bases and J by 6 bases, 9 bases remained unmatched. In germline, CDR1 is LGHNA, CDR2 YSLEER. The CDR3 reads CASSQNRGIWGEQYF. The CDR3 region has the DNA TGCGCCAGCAGCCAAAACAGGGGGATTTGGGGCGAGCAGTACTTC.

The rearrangement joins TRBV7-2 to TRBJ1-5, with TRBD1 matching 7 bases. V lost 2 bases to trimming and J lost 2 bases; unmatched junction nucleotides: 9. The CDR3 extends over 17 amino acids. Germline loops: CDR1 SGHTA, CDR2 FQGNSA. The CDR3 loop reads CASSLSSGGEGNQPQHF. The CDR3 DNA follows: TGTGCCAGCAGCTTATCCTCAGGGGGGGAAGGCAATCAGCCCCAGCATTTT.

The chain carries TRBV5-6 and TRBJ1-2; 11 bases are a match to TRBD1. The CDR3 runs 16 residues. The germline gives CDR1 SGHDT, CDR2 YYEEEE. J gave up 4 bases and V 3 bases, and 8 bases lay outside the gene matches. CDR3: CASSYPGQGVPYGYTF. DNA for the CDR3: TGTGCCAGCAGCTATCCGGGACAGGGGGTCCCCTATGGCTACACCTTC.

This chain joins TRBV27 and TRBJ2-2; D may be TRBD2 (5 bases). V dropped 0 bases and J dropped 4 bases, with 12 bases sitting between them. CDR1 MNHEY and CDR2 SMNVEV come from the germline V gene (reference sequence). CDR3 length: 16 amino acids. The CDR3 DNA sequence: TGTGCCAGCAGTTTATCGGCCGGGGTTGCCACCGGGGAGCTGTTTTTT. This sequence encodes CASSLSAGVATGELFF.

The genes are TRBV19 and TRBJ1-2, with a tentative D call TRBD1 (5 bases). There are 15 residues in the CDR3. CDR1 is LNHDA, CDR2 SQIVND, per germline (reference sequence). Between the trimmed V and J ends, which lost 7 bases and 4 bases, there was a span of 19 bases. In DNA, the CDR3 is TGTGCCAGTACAATCACCGCTGACAGTCCCTATGGCTACACCTTC. This gives the protein CASTITADSPYGYTF. Supplemented by reference TRBV19 and TRBJ1-2, the full variable domain reads DGGITQSPKYLFRKEGQNVTLSCEQNLNHDAMYWYRQDPGQGLRLIYYSQIVNDFQKGDIAEGYSVSREKKESFPLTVTSAQKNPTAFYLCASTITADSPYGYTFGSGTRLTVV.

The chain has TRBV6-1 and TRBJ1-4; D perhaps matches TRBD1 (6 bases). Germline V gives CDR1 MNHNS, CDR2 SASEGT. The ends were cut back, 4 bases at V and 8 bases at J, with 11 bases in the middle. The CDR3 extends over 13 amino acids. The CDR3 DNA reads as TGTGCCAGCAGTGTTCAGGGGAGGGAAAAACTGTTTTTT. Protein: CASSVQGREKLFF.

The genes are TRBV20-1 and TRBJ2-3; D is ambiguous. Trimming left V 5 bases short and J 3 bases short, with 6 bases between. The germline V gene has CDR1 DFQATT and CDR2 SNEGSKA (reference sequence). CDR3 length: 11 residues. The CDR3 coding sequence is TGCAGTGCTGAAAATACAGATACGCAGTATTTT. It specifies CSAENTDTQYF.

This clone showed up many times. As DNA, the CDR3 is TGTGCCAGCAGCTTAATTGGGAATGAAAAACTGTTTTTT. Protein sequence: CASSLIGNEKLFF. The chain employs TRBV11-2 and TRBJ1-4; D unresolved. The CDR3 has 13 residues. Germline V gene sequence: CDR1 SGHAT, CDR2 FQNNGV. V shed 2 bases and J shed 5 bases, with 6 bases lying between them.

The chain couples TRBV27 to TRBJ1-2; TRBD1 matches at 8 bases. The CDR3 is made up of 15 amino acids. With 3 bases clipped from V and 7 bases from J, the junction kept 10 bases outside the gene matches. Germline values: CDR1 MNHEY, CDR2 SMNVEV (reference sequence). As DNA, the CDR3 is TGTGCCAGCAGTTTGGCAGGGGGCGCAGGTGGTGGCTACACCTTC. The encoded protein is CASSLAGGAGGGYTF.